Detailed here is one T cell receptor beta chain. This specimen belongs to a study of blood T cell repertoires in COVID-19. Authors' analysis steps: The assay estimated nucleated cells by amplifying reference gene primers. The table came from immunoSEQ multiplex PCR; TCRdb's copy has only in-frame clones and leaves some out. V, J and clone size were drawn from that table, and D and trimming were deduced from the DNA. The table has around 97,000 clones, roughly four fifths seen once; the top ten hold 10%. Germline V gives CDR1 MNHEY, CDR2 SVGAGI. With 2 bases removed from V and 6 bases from J, the gap between germline ends came to 14 bases. The CDR3 covers 14 residues.

V gene TRBV6-5 combines with J gene TRBJ2-7, with D perhaps matching TRBD1 (5 bases). Source material: peripheral blood. The sequence was obtained from a man aged 65 to 85 with acute or convalescent COVID-19. Written as DNA, the CDR3 is TGTGCCAGCAGTTACAGGGCAGGGCAGGGCGAGCAGTACTTC. It codes for CASSYRAGQGEQYF.